Shown below are 32 T cell receptor beta chains from a single sample sequenced in a study of technical replicates of blood from several donors listed by TCRdb under 2017. The library relied on the immunoSEQ multiplex PCR assay. Not all clones reach the TCRdb copy of this immuneACCESS table, which keeps in-frame sequences only. Checked studies attribute under half of the gap to unresolved V genes and leave the rest unexplained. The sample profile shows some 11,000 clones; roughly 94% of them were found once. 5.5% to 7.5% of the sample belongs to the ten largest clones. Sequences were obtained from PBMCs. The receptors shown here come from a human donor in good health.

The chain employs TRBV18 and TRBJ1-1, with D possibly being TRBD1 (5 bases). V lost 4 bases, J lost 3 bases, and 24 bases lay in between. Germline CDR1 KGHSH, CDR2 LQKENI. CDR3 length: 18 amino acids. The CDR3 DNA sequence: TGTGCCAGCTCACTTAACTCTGGGGGAGGGGCGAAGGACACTGAAGCTTTCTTT. Protein: CASSLNSGGGAKDTEAFF.

This sequence joins TRBV12-5 and TRBJ1-1; perhaps TRBD1 as D (5 bases). Trimming shortened V by 1 base and J by 11 bases, and 11 bases separated the two germline ends. The CDR3 is made up of 12 amino acids. Per the germline V gene, CDR1 is LGHNT and CDR2 is FRNRAP. The CDR3 coding sequence is TGTGCTAGTGGTTTGGCGGGGGTGGAGGCTTTCTTT. Residues: CASGLAGVEAFF.

The genes are TRBV10-3 and TRBJ1-1; D possibly corresponds to TRBD1 (5 bases). The germline CDR1 and CDR2 sequences are ENHRY and SYGVKD. Trimming removed 0 bases from V and 10 bases from J, with 21 bases in between. The length of the CDR3 is 16 residues. CDR3 region: CAISESVSASAGGAFF. CDR3 in DNA: TGTGCCATCAGTGAGTCGGTATCAGCGAGTGCGGGGGGAGCTTTCTTT.

The J gene is TRBJ1-1, the V gene TRBV2, with TRBD1 as a possible D gene (5 bases). In germline, CDR1 is SNHLY, CDR2 FYNNEI. This CDR3 has 11 residues. Trimming left V 8 bases short and J 7 bases short, with 11 bases between. CDR3 coding DNA: TGTGCCAGCGGTTCAGGGTATGAAGCTTTCTTT. Translation: CASGSGYEAFF.

The V gene is TRBV6-6, the J gene TRBJ1-2; 8 bases map to TRBD1. The germline V gene encodes CDR1 MNHNY and CDR2 SVGAGI (reference sequence). The CDR3 has 15 residues. After removal of 5 bases from V and 8 bases from J, the junction contained 13 bases not matched to a gene. CDR3 DNA: TGTGCCAGCAGTGCCCAGGACAGGGTGTCCAGGGGCTACACCTTC. Amino acid sequence: CASSAQDRVSRGYTF.

The chain employs TRBV30 and TRBJ2-3, with a tentative D call TRBD1 (5 bases). Trimming took 1 base from V and 0 from J, leaving 11 bases between them. This CDR3 has 15 residues. From germline, CDR1 is GTSNPN and CDR2 SVGIG (reference sequence). DNA of the CDR3: TGTGCCTGGAGTGAATGGGGCACTAGCACAGATACGCAGTATTTT. Residues: CAWSEWGTSTDTQYF. Full variable domain (rest looked up from reference TRBV30 and TRBJ2-3): SQTIHQWPATLVQPVGSPLSLECTVEGTSNPNLYWYRQAAGRGLQLLFYSVGIGQISSEVPQNLSASRPQDRQFILSSKKLLLSDSGFYLCAWSEWGTSTDTQYFGPGTRLTVL.

This clone was found once. The chain links TRBV6-1 to TRBJ1-4, with D unresolved. Per the germline V gene, CDR1 is MNHNS and CDR2 is SASEGT. Between the trimmed V and J ends, which lost 1 base and 11 bases, there was a span of 20 bases. The CDR3 is 16 residues long. DNA of the CDR3: TGTGCCAGCAGTGAAGAGGTGGCGGGATTAATGAGGAAACTGTTTTTT. This sequence encodes CASSEEVAGLMRKLFF.

The chain links TRBV4-1 to TRBJ1-2; TRBD1 might be the D (6 bases). V was shortened by 0 bases and J by 2 bases, with 16 bases between the two germline ends. Germline CDR1 MGHRA, CDR2 YSYEKL. This CDR3 spans 17 amino acids. The CDR3 DNA follows: TGCGCCAGCAGCCAAGACAACTACAGGGTTTGGAACTATGGCTACACCTTC. It translates to CASSQDNYRVWNYGYTF.

The chain links TRBV11-2 to TRBJ1-1; TRBD1 might be the D (5 bases). CDR1 and CDR2 from the germline V gene are SGHAT and FQNNGV. With 5 bases removed from V and 4 bases from J, the gap between germline ends came to 17 bases. The CDR3 contains 15 residues. CDR3 coding DNA: TGTGCCAGCAGCCCTGGGACGGGGGAAGGCACTGAAGCTTTCTTT. Protein: CASSPGTGEGTEAFF.

V usage is TRBV6-5 and J usage is TRBJ2-2; TRBD2 agrees at 8 bases. This CDR3 contains 14 residues. J was trimmed by 5 bases and V by 7 bases; bases with no gene match: 6. The germline CDR1 and CDR2 sequences are MNHEY and SVGAGI. The CDR3 region is CASNNRGGTGELFF. In DNA, the CDR3 is TGTGCCAGCAATAACCGGGGGGGGACCGGGGAGCTGTTTTTT.

CDR3 loop: CASSLGLLSVSYEQYF. The CDR3 DNA follows: TGTGCCAGCAGTTTAGGGTTACTTAGCGTATCCTACGAGCAGTACTTC. The V gene is TRBV28, the J gene TRBJ2-7, with TRBD2 as a possible D gene (5 bases). The CDR3 extends over 16 amino acids. The V and J ends lost 2 bases and 1 base respectively, with 15 bases between them. CDR1 is MDHEN and CDR2 is SYDVKM in the germline V gene.

The chain links TRBV5-1 to TRBJ2-7; perhaps TRBD1 as D (6 bases). V lost 5 bases, J lost 4 bases, and 13 bases lay in between. Germline V gene sequence: CDR1 SGHRS, CDR2 YFSETQ. The CDR3 totals 13 residues. The CDR3 nucleotides read TGCGCCAGCAGACATATACAGGGATACGAGCAGTACTTC. Its protein product is CASRHIQGYEQYF.

This chain links TRBV5-1 with TRBJ1-2; no clear D. The CDR3 extends over 11 amino acids. Germline V gene sequence: CDR1 SGHRS, CDR2 YFSETQ. V was pared by 5 bases and J by 4 bases, with 6 bases between. The CDR3 region has the DNA TGCGCCAGCAGGGCGGGCTATGGCTACACCTTC. Its translation: CASRAGYGYTF.

The chain employs TRBV7-9 and TRBJ2-5; 8 bases are a match to TRBD1. The V and J ends lost 6 bases and 2 bases, in that order; junction bases with no gene match: 8. CDR3 length: 15 amino acids. Looked up from germline, CDR1 is SEHNR and CDR2 is FQNEAQ (reference sequence). CDR3 protein: CASSSRTGLQETQYF. The CDR3 nucleotides read TGTGCCAGCAGTTCCCGGACAGGGCTACAAGAGACCCAGTACTTC.

The chain employs TRBV7-9 and TRBJ2-3, with a tentative D call TRBD2 (6 bases). V lost 4 bases and J lost 2, with 13 bases in between. The germline gives CDR1 SEHNR, CDR2 FQNEAQ (reference sequence). CDR3 size: 15 residues. Here the CDR3 DNA reads TGTGCCAGCAGCTCAACGGGACTCCTCACAGATACGCAGTATTTT. Translating it yields CASSSTGLLTDTQYF.

This chain uses TRBV2 with TRBJ2-1, with no clear D. Germline CDR1 and CDR2: SNHLY and FYNNEI. V was trimmed by 7 bases and J by 2 bases, leaving 9 bases between them. The CDR3 has 13 residues. CDR3 sequence (DNA): TGTGCCAGCAACAGTGAACCCTACAATGAGCAGTTCTTC. Its protein is CASNSEPYNEQFF.

The chain employs TRBV6-5 and TRBJ2-1; possibly TRBD2 for D (5 bases). CDR3 size: 14 residues. The V and J ends lost 6 bases and 9 bases respectively, with 18 bases between them. Germline-derived CDR1 and CDR2 are MNHEY and SVGAGI. CDR3 nucleotide sequence: TGTGCCAGCAGGGGTTGGGCTAGCAACAGTGAGCAGTTCTTC. It codes for CASRGWASNSEQFF.

This clone has only a few counts. The chain joins TRBV11-2 to TRBJ2-2, with TRBD2 matching 8 bases. Trimming removed 4 bases from V and 7 bases from J; junction bases left unmatched: 14. Germline V gene lookup returns CDR1 SGHAT and CDR2 FQNNGV. The CDR3 has 17 amino acids. CDR3 sequence reads: CASSWATETSVIGELFF. The CDR3 bases are TGTGCCAGCAGCTGGGCGACCGAGACTAGCGTTATCGGGGAGCTGTTTTTT.

V is TRBV10-2 and J is TRBJ2-1; TRBD2 aligns across 10 bases. Germline trimming cut 4 bases from V and 4 bases from J; bases unmatched to any gene: 10. This CDR3 spans 17 amino acids. Germline values: CDR1 WSHSY, CDR2 SAAADI. CDR3 nucleotides: TGCGCCAGCAGTGCTACTTTGGCTAGCGGGAGTTACAATGAGCAGTTCTTC. Translation: CASSATLASGSYNEQFF.

CDR3 bases: TGTGCCAGCAGCCCGGGACTGAGCACAGATACGCAGTATTTT. It translates to CASSPGLSTDTQYF. This chain links TRBV6-4 with TRBJ2-3; tentative D call: TRBD2 (6 bases). V lost 6 bases to trimming and J lost 0 bases, with 10 bases between them. Germline values: CDR1 MRHNA, CDR2 SNTAGT. The CDR3 spans 14 residues.

The table lists this clone with a count of one. This chain links TRBV18 with TRBJ2-1, with 9 bases fitting TRBD2. Per germline, CDR1 KGHSH and CDR2 LQKENI. The CDR3 runs 15 residues. The J segment lost 9 bases and the V segment lost 2 bases, leaving 8 bases of the junction unmatched. The CDR3 loop is CASSPSEAGGGEQFF. The CDR3, as DNA: TGTGCCAGCTCACCAAGCGAAGCGGGAGGCGGTGAGCAGTTCTTC.

The chain is built from TRBV19 and TRBJ2-5; 8 bases align to TRBD1. The CDR3 totals 16 residues. Trimming took 3 bases from V and 5 from J; bases not matched to a gene: 11. CDR1 is LNHDA, CDR2 SQIVND, per germline (reference sequence). Written as DNA, the CDR3 is TGTGCCAGTAGTATGGGTTTCCAGGGGGCCTGGGAGACCCAGTACTTC. It specifies CASSMGFQGAWETQYF.

The rearrangement uses TRBV5-1 and TRBJ1-2, with a possible D match to TRBD1 (5 bases). The CDR3 extends over 11 amino acids. Trimming pared 4 bases from V and 11 bases from J, leaving 12 bases between. Looked up from germline, CDR1 is SGHRS and CDR2 is YFSETQ. The CDR3: CASSPDRVYTF. The CDR3 nucleotides are TGCGCCAGCAGCCCTGACAGAGTATACACCTTC.

The chain uses TRBV7-8 and TRBJ2-7, with D possibly TRBD2 on 6 matching bases. V lost 4 bases and J 3 bases, leaving 19 bases between the germline ends. Looked up from germline, CDR1 is SGHVS and CDR2 is FQNEAQ. The CDR3 extends over 16 amino acids. This chain's CDR3 is CASSWIRVRGNYEQYF. The CDR3 coding sequence is TGTGCCAGCAGCTGGATCCGGGTGCGGGGAAACTACGAGCAGTACTTC.

The J gene is TRBJ2-7, the V gene TRBV5-1, with 8 bases fitting TRBD2. Germline trimming cut 4 bases from V and 0 bases from J; bases unmatched to any gene: 3. The germline CDR1 and CDR2 sequences are SGHRS and YFSETQ. There are 14 residues in the CDR3. Here the CDR3 DNA reads TGCGCCAGCAGCGTAAGCGGGAGCTCCTACGAGCAGTACTTC. Protein product: CASSVSGSSYEQYF. The full variable domain, with the rest looked up from reference TRBV5-1 and TRBJ2-7, is KAGVTQTPRYLIKTRGQQVTLSCSPISGHRSVSWYQQTPGQGLQFLFEYFSETQRNKGNFPGRFSGRQFSNSRSEMNVSTLELGDSALYLCASSVSGSSYEQYFGPGTRLTVT.

The chain joins TRBV7-2 to TRBJ1-4; D possibly corresponds to TRBD1 (6 bases). V dropped 5 bases and J dropped 6 bases, with 16 bases sitting between them. Looked up from germline, CDR1 is SGHTA and CDR2 is FQGNSA. The CDR3 consists of 15 residues. The CDR3 region is CASSRQRDTYEKLFF. The CDR3 DNA is TGTGCCAGCAGCAGACAACGGGACACCTATGAAAAACTGTTTTTT.

This chain uses TRBV7-6 with TRBJ2-1; 12 positions agree with TRBD2. CDR1 and CDR2 from the germline V gene are SGHVS and FNYEAQ. V trimming: 5 bases; J trimming: 4 bases; junction bases outside the gene matches: 3. The CDR3 consists of 15 residues. The CDR3 nucleotides are TGTGCCAGCAGCGCTGGGACTAGCGGGTACAATGAGCAGTTCTTC. It specifies CASSAGTSGYNEQFF.

The rearrangement joins TRBV28 to TRBJ1-1; TRBD1 is a possible D gene (5 bases). From germline, CDR1 is MDHEN and CDR2 SYDVKM. The V gene lost 10 bases and the J gene lost 3 bases, with 15 bases spanning the gap. There are 13 residues in the CDR3. The CDR3 loop reads CATTGVGYTEAFF. DNA for the CDR3: TGTGCCACCACGGGGGTTGGGTACACTGAAGCTTTCTTT.

J is TRBJ2-7 and V is TRBV5-1; TRBD1 agrees at 8 bases. Germline CDR1 is SGHRS and CDR2 is YFSETQ. The CDR3 contains 14 residues. V gave up 7 bases and J gave up 2 bases; unmatched junction bases: 8. The CDR3 loop is CASGPGQVPYEQYF. In nucleotides, the CDR3 is TGCGCCAGCGGTCCGGGACAGGTACCCTACGAGCAGTACTTC.

This chain connects TRBV18 to TRBJ1-5; a weak D match, TRBD1 (6 bases). V was shortened by 3 bases and J by 1 base, with 16 bases between the two germline ends. In germline, CDR1 is KGHSH, CDR2 LQKENI. There are 17 residues in the CDR3. The CDR3 spells CASSPPTGTPSNQPQHF. The CDR3, as DNA: TGTGCCAGCTCACCTCCTACCGGGACACCGAGCAATCAGCCCCAGCATTTT.

This sequence joins TRBV5-1 and TRBJ1-2, with TRBD1 matching over 7 bases. Germline V gene data show CDR1 as SGHRS and CDR2 as YFSETQ. The CDR3 spans 13 residues. The trim removed 4 bases at V and 4 bases at J, leaving 4 bases unmatched. In DNA form, the CDR3 reads TGCGCCAGCAGCCTGGGACAGTCCTATGGCTACACCTTC. This gives the protein CASSLGQSYGYTF.

The J gene is TRBJ2-5, the V gene TRBV14, with a possible D match to TRBD2 (6 bases). V was shortened by 4 bases and J by 3 bases, with 15 bases between the two germline ends. This CDR3 has 15 amino acids. Per germline, CDR1 SGHDN and CDR2 FVKESK. Here the CDR3 DNA reads TGTGCCAGCAGCCCTTTGGTGGGGGGAAAAGAGACCCAGTACTTC. Its protein is CASSPLVGGKETQYF.